This T cell receptor (beta chain) was retrieved from a study of T cells in Graves' hyperthyroidism and ophthalmopathy. Out of 10 ml of fresh peripheral blood came the PBMCs. The CDR3 loop spans 14 amino acids. Germline assignment: CDR1 MDHEN and CDR2 SYDVKM. Trimming removed 10 bases from V and 0 bases from J; junction bases left unmatched: 8. Ten or more counts support this clonotype. TCR beta CDR3 sequences were amplified from RNA transcripts. The HTBI primer set served for first-round RT-PCR of the TCR CDR3. Each CDR3 protein gets one entry after TCRdb re-called the multiplex PCR reads with MiXCR. Of 660,000 or so distinct CDR3 sequences listed, 20% were seen once; the top ten hold 34%.

The sample consisted of blood. This chain links TRBV28 with TRBJ1-2; 7 bases agree with TRBD1. This sequence was found in a man aged 25 to 45 with Graves' ophthalmopathy. The CDR3 bases are TGTGCCACGGGACAGCCCGATTCTAACTATGGCTACACCTTC. Translated: CATGQPDSNYGYTF.